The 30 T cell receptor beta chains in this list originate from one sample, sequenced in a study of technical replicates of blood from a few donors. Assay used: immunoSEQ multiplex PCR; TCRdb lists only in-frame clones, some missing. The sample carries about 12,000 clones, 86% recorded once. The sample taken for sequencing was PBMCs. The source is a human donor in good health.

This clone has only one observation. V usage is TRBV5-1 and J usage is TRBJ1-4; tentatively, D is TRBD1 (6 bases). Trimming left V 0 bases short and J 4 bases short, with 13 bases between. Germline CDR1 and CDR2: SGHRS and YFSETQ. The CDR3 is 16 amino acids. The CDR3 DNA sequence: TGCGCCAGCAGCTTGGTCCCCGGACAGCTTAATGAAAAACTGTTTTTT. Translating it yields CASSLVPGQLNEKLFF.

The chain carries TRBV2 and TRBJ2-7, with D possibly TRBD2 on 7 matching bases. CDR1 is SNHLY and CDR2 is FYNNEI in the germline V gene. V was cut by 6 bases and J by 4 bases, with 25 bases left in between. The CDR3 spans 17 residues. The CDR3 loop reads CASRKGGTTPSLYEQYF. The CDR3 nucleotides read TGTGCCAGCAGGAAGGGGGGGACAACTCCAAGCCTTTACGAGCAGTACTTC.

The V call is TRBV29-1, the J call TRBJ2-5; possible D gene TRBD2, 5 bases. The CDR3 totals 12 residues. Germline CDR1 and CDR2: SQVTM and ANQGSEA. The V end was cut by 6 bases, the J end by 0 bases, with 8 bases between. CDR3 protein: CSVRAYQETQYF. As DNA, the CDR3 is TGCAGCGTGCGGGCCTACCAAGAGACCCAGTACTTC.

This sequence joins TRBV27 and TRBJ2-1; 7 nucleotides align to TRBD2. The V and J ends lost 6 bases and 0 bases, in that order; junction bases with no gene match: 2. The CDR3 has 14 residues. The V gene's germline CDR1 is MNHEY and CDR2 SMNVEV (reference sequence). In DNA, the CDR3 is TGTGCCAGCAGCCCTAGCGGCTCCTACAATGAGCAGTTCTTC. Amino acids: CASSPSGSYNEQFF.

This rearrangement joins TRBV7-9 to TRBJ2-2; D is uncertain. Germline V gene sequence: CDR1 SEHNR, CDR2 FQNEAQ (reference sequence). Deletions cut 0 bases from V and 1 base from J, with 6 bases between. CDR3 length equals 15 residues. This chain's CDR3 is CASSLAFGNTGELFF. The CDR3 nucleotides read TGTGCCAGCAGCTTAGCATTCGGGAACACCGGGGAGCTGTTTTTT.

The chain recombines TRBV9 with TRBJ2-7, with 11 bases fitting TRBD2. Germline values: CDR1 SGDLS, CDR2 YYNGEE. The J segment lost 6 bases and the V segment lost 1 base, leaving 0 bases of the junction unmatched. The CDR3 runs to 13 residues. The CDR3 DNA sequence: TGTGCCAGCAGCGTACTAGCGGGAGGCGAGCAGTACTTC. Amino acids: CASSVLAGGEQYF.

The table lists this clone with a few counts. The CDR3 loop reads CASSIGLAGGPVEQYF. CDR3 nucleotides: TGTGCCAGTAGTATAGGACTAGCGGGAGGCCCAGTGGAGCAGTACTTC. The genes are TRBV19 and TRBJ2-7; 13 nucleotides line up with TRBD2. CDR1 LNHDA and CDR2 SQIVND come from the germline V gene (reference sequence). CDR3 length equals 16 residues. Unmatched junction bases numbered 7, after V lost 1 base and J lost 7 bases.

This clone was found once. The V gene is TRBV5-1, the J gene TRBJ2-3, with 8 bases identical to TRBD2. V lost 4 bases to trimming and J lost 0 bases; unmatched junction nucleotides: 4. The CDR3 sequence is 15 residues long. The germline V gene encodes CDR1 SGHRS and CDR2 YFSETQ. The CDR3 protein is CASSPGLASTDTQYF. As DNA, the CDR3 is TGCGCCAGCAGCCCTGGACTAGCTAGCACAGATACGCAGTATTTT.

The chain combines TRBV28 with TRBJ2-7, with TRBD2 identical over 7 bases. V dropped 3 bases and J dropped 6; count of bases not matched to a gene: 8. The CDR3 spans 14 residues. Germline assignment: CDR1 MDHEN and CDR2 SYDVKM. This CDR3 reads CASSFRLAPREQYF. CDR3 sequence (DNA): TGTGCCAGCAGTTTCCGACTAGCCCCACGCGAGCAGTACTTC.

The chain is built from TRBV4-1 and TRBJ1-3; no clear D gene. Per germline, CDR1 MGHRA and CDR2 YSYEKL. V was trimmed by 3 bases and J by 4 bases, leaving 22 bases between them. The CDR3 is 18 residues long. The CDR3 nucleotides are TGCGCCAGCAGCCAGGGTGCGGGAGATGGCGTTGGAGGAAACACCATATATTTT. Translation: CASSQGAGDGVGGNTIYF.

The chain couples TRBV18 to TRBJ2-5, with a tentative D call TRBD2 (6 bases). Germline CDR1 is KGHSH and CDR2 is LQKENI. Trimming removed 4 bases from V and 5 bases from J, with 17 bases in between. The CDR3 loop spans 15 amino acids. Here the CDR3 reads CASSRRSGLEETQYF. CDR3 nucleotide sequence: TGTGCCAGCTCACGCCGCTCGGGACTTGAGGAGACCCAGTACTTC.

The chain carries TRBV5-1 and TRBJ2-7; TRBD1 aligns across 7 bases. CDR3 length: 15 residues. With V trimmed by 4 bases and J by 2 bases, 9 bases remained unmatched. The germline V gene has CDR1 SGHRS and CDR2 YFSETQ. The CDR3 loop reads CASSRTGQTTYEQYF. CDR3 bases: TGCGCCAGCAGCAGGACGGGACAGACCACCTACGAGCAGTACTTC.

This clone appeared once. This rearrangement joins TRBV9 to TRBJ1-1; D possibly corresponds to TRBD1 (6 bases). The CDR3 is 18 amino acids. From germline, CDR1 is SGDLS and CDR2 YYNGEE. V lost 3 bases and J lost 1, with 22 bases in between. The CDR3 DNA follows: TGTGCCAGCAGCGCCAATCGAGTTACAGGGCTCGGGAACACTGAAGCTTTCTTT. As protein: CASSANRVTGLGNTEAFF. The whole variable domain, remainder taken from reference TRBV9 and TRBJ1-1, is DSGVTQTPKHLITATGQRVTLRCSPRSGDLSVYWYQQSLDQGLQFLIQYYNGEERAKGNILERFSAQQFPDLHSELNLSSLELGDSALYFCASSANRVTGLGNTEAFFGQGTRLTVV.

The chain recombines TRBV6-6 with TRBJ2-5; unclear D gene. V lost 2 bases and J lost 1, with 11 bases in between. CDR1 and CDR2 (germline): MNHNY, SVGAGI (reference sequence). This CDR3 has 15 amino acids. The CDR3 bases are TGTGCCAGCAGTTACCTCCGTCGGTCCCAAGAGACCCAGTACTTC. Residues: CASSYLRRSQETQYF.

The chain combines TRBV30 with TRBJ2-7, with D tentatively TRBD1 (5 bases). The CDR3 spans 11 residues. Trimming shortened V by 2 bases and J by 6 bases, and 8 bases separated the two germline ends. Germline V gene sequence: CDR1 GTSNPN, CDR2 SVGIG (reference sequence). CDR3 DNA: TGTGCCTGGAGTCCCCAGGGCGAGCAGTACTTC. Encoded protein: CAWSPQGEQYF.

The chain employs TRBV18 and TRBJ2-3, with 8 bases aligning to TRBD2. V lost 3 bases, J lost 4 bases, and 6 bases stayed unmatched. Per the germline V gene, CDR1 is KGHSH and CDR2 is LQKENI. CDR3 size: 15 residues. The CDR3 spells CASSPPWGLADTQYF. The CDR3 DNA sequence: TGTGCCAGCTCACCTCCATGGGGACTAGCAGATACGCAGTATTTT.

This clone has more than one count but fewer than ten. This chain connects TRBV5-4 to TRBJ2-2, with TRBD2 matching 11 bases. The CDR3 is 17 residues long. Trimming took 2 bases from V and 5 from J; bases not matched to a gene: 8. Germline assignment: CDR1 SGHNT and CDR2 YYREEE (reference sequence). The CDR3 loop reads CASSFPLAGGGTGELFF. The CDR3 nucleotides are TGTGCCAGCAGCTTTCCTCTAGCGGGAGGAGGAACCGGGGAGCTGTTTTTT.

CDR3 DNA sequence: TGTGCCAGCAAGGTGACGACAGGGGGCTTGGGGCAGTACTTC. This translates into CASKVTTGGLGQYF. The chain recombines TRBV6-5 with TRBJ2-7, with 10 bases identical to TRBD1. With V trimmed by 7 bases and J by 9 bases, 12 bases remained unmatched. The CDR3 extends over 14 amino acids. Germline lookup yields CDR1 MNHEY and CDR2 SVGAGI.

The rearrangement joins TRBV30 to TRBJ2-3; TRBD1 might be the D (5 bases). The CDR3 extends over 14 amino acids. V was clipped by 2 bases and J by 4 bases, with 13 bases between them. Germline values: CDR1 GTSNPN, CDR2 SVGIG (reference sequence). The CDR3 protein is CAWSRAGWADTQYF. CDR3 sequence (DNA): TGTGCCTGGAGTCGAGCAGGGTGGGCAGATACGCAGTATTTT.

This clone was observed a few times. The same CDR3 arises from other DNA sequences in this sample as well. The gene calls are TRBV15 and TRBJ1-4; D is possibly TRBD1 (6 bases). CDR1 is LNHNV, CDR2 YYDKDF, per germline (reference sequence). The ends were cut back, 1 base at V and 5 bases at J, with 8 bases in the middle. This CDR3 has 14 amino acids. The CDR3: CATSRGQGNEKLFF. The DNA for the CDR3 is TGTGCCACCAGCAGAGGGCAGGGGAATGAAAAACTGTTTTTT. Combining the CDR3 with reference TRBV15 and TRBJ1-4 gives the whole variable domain DAMVIQNPRYQVTQFGKPVTLSCSQTLNHNVMYWYQQKSSQAPKLLFHYYDKDFNNEADTPDNFQSRRPNTSFCFLDIRSPGLGDTAMYLCATSRGQGNEKLFFGSGTQLSVL.

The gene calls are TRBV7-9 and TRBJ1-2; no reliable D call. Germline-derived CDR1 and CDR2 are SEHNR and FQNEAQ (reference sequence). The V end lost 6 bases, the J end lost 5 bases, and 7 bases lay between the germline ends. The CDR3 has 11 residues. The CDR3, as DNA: TGTGCCAGCAGTTCCTCTTATGGCTACACCTTC. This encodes CASSSSYGYTF.

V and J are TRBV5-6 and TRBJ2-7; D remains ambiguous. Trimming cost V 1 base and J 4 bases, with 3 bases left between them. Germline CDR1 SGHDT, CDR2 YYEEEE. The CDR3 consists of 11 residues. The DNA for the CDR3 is TGTGCCAGCAGCTTGCAATACGAGCAGTACTTC. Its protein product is CASSLQYEQYF.

CDR3 region: CASSEQGTDTQYF. The CDR3, as DNA: TGTGCCAGCAGTGAACAGGGGACAGATACGCAGTATTTT. V usage is TRBV6-1 and J usage is TRBJ2-3; a weak D match, TRBD1 (6 bases). Germline V gives CDR1 MNHNS, CDR2 SASEGT. V was cut by 2 bases and J by 3 bases, with 6 bases left in between. The CDR3 has 13 residues.

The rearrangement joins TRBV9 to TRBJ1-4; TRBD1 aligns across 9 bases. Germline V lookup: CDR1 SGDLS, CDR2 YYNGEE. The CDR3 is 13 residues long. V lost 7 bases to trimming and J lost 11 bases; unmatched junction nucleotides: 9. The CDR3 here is CASSGTGIGKLFF. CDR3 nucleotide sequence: TGTGCCAGCTCCGGGACAGGGATTGGCAAACTGTTTTTT.

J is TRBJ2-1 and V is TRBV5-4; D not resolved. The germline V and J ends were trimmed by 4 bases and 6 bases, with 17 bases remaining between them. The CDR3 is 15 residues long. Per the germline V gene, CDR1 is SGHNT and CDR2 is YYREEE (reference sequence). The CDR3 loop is CASSRALLPFNEQFF. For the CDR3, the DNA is TGTGCCAGCAGCCGTGCGTTACTACCCTTCAATGAGCAGTTCTTC.

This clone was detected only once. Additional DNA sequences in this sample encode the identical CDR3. The CDR3 DNA reads TGTGCCAGCAGCTCGGGACTAGCCTACAATGAGCAGTTCTTC. It specifies CASSSGLAYNEQFF. The V and J genes are TRBV11-3 and TRBJ2-1; 8 bases are a match to TRBD2. CDR1 and CDR2 (germline): SGHNT, YENEEA. There are 14 residues in the CDR3. Trimming removed 4 bases from V and 2 bases from J; junction bases left unmatched: 1. Complete variable domain (other parts from reference TRBV11-3 and TRBJ2-1): EAGVVQSPRYKIIEKKQPVAFWCNPISGHNTLYWYLQNLGQGPELLIRYENEEAVDDSQLPKDRFSAERLKGVDSTLKIQPAELGDSAVYLCASSSGLAYNEQFFGPGTRLTVL.

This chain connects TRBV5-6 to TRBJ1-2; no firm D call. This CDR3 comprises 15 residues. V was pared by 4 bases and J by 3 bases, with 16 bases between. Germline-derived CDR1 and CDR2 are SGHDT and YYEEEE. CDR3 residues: CASSPRGGPYYGYTF. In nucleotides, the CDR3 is TGTGCCAGCAGCCCACGTGGCGGGCCTTACTATGGCTACACCTTC.

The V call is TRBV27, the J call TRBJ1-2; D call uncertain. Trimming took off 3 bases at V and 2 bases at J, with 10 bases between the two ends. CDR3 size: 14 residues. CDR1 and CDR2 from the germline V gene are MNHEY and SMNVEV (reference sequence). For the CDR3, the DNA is TGTGCCAGCAGTTTTAACAGCTTAAACTATGGCTACACCTTC. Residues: CASSFNSLNYGYTF.

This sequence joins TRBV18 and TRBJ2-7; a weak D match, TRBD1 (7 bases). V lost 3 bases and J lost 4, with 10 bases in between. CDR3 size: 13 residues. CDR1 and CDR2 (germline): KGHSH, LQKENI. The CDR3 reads CASSPQGGYEQYF. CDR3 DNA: TGTGCCAGCTCACCGCAGGGGGGATACGAGCAGTACTTC. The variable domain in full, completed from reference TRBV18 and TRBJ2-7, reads NAGVMQNPRHLVRRRGQEARLRCSPMKGHSHVYWYRQLPEEGLKFMVYLQKENIIDESGMPKERFSAEFPKEGPSILRIQQVVRGDSAAYFCASSPQGGYEQYFGPGTRLTVT.

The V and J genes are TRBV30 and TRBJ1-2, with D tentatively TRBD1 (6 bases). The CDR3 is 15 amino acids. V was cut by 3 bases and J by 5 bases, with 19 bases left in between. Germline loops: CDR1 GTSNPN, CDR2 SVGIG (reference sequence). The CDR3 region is CAWRAGEGGLYGYTF. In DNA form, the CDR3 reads TGTGCCTGGAGGGCGGGAGAGGGGGGATTGTATGGCTACACCTTC.